The 14 T cell receptor beta chains presented below share a single source sample, sequenced in a study of response to subunit inactivated influenza vaccine. TCRdb reanalysed the RT-PCR reads using MiXCR and keeps one entry per CDR3 protein. The repertoire has more than 700,000 distinct CDR3 sequences, approximately 22% of them found once; the top ten carry more than 8.5%. The sample was PBMCs from blood, taken more than 4 days after vaccination. Source of these receptors: a man aged 50 to 59 who received an inactivated influenza vaccine.

This clonotype has a handful of counts. V usage is TRBV12-3 or TRBV12-4 and J usage is TRBJ1-5; D unresolved. The CDR3 runs 14 residues. V lost 3 bases and J 5 bases, leaving 11 bases between the germline ends. The CDR3 sequence: CASSFLGEDQPQHF. CDR3 nucleotides: TGTGCCAGCAGTTTTCTGGGTGAGGATCAGCCCCAGCATTTT.

This clonotype was counted at least ten times. V is TRBV11-2 and J is TRBJ2-7, with a weak D call TRBD1 (5 bases). Trimming removed 5 bases from V and 7 bases from J, with 12 bases in between. Germline V CDR1 and CDR2: SGHAT, FQNNGV. This CDR3 is built from 12 residues. The CDR3 loop reads CASSATRVEQYF. The CDR3, as DNA: TGTGCCAGCAGCGCCACCAGGGTAGAGCAGTACTTC.

This clonotype was detected only a few times. The chain employs TRBV5-1 and TRBJ2-4, with a weak D call TRBD1 (6 bases). The V and J ends lost 2 bases and 0 bases respectively, with 12 bases between them. This CDR3 has 16 amino acids. CDR1 is SGHRS, CDR2 YFSETQ, per germline. The CDR3 sequence: CASSLTDRLAKNIQYF. Here the CDR3 DNA reads TGCGCCAGCAGCTTAACGGACAGACTAGCCAAAAACATTCAGTACTTC.

On this clonotype itself: Relative to the germline gene, one junction end is altered; a read error may explain this. The CDR3 loop reads CVSIDRDRGQETQYF. The DNA of the CDR3 is TGTGTCAGCATCGACCGGGACAGGGGCCAAGAGACCCAGTACTTC. The chain recombines TRBV28 with TRBJ2-5; 10 positions match TRBD1. Germline values: CDR1 MDHEN, CDR2 SYDVKM. The CDR3 is 15 residues long.

CDR3 nucleotides: TGTGCCAGCAGTTACTCAGCGACAGGGGGTCCGGAGACCCAGTACTTC. Its translation is CASSYSATGGPETQYF. This sequence joins TRBV6-5 and TRBJ2-5, with 9 bases matching TRBD1. CDR1 is MNHEY and CDR2 is SVGAGI in the germline V gene. Losses at the gene ends were 0 bases for V and 5 bases for J; bases not matched to a gene: 7. CDR3 length: 16 residues.

This clonotype has more than one count but fewer than ten. The chain combines TRBV12-3 or TRBV12-4 with TRBJ2-7, with D possibly matching TRBD1 (7 bases). With 5 bases removed from V and 2 bases from J, the gap between germline ends came to 16 bases. The CDR3 covers 15 residues. Here the CDR3 DNA reads TGTGCCAGCAGTCCGGCGGGACAGAGTACCTACGAGCAGTACTTC. Translation: CASSPAGQSTYEQYF.

The chain is built from TRBV5-1 and TRBJ1-6; a possible D gene is TRBD1 (5 bases). Per the germline V gene, CDR1 is SGHRS and CDR2 is YFSETQ. CDR3 length equals 15 residues. V lost 1 base to trimming and J lost 8 bases, with 13 bases between them. The CDR3 nucleotides read TGCGCCAGCAGCTTGTCTCCAGGGAAGGATTCACCCCTCCACTTT. Protein sequence: CASSLSPGKDSPLHF.

In this sample, this clonotype turned up a few times. The chain employs TRBV2 and TRBJ2-7; 7 positions match TRBD2. The J segment lost 3 bases and the V segment lost 7 bases, leaving 12 bases of the junction unmatched. Germline V CDR1 and CDR2: SNHLY, FYNNEI. This CDR3 spans 15 amino acids. The CDR3 region has the DNA TGTGCCAGCACCGGAGGGGCTAGCGGAGACTACGAGCAGTACTTC. It yields the protein CASTGGASGDYEQYF.

This clonotype has more than one count but fewer than ten. The genes are TRBV5-6 and TRBJ1-1; 7 nucleotides line up with TRBD1. Germline trimming cut 4 bases from V and 5 bases from J; bases unmatched to any gene: 2. Germline V CDR1 and CDR2: SGHDT, YYEEEE. This CDR3 has 12 residues. Here the CDR3 reads CASSQGVTEAFF. The CDR3 bases are TGTGCCAGCAGCCAGGGGGTGACTGAAGCTTTCTTT.

This clonotype was recorded a few times. The rearrangement joins TRBV5-1 to TRBJ2-7; 10 bases are shared with TRBD1. CDR1 is SGHRS, CDR2 YFSETQ, per germline. CDR3 length equals 14 residues. J lost 4 bases, V lost 0 bases, and 1 base had no gene match. The CDR3 DNA is TGCGCCAGCAGCTTGGAGGGACAGGGGTACGAGCAGTACTTC. As protein: CASSLEGQGYEQYF.

V is TRBV9 and J is TRBJ2-7, with 11 bases matching TRBD2. There are 15 residues in the CDR3. Germline V gene data show CDR1 as SGDLS and CDR2 as YYNGEE. Trimming at V came to 4 bases and at J to 6 bases, leaving 9 bases not matched to a gene. CDR3 DNA sequence: TGTGCCAGCAGCTCGGTAGCGGGAGGGCTCGGCGAGCAGTACTTC. This encodes CASSSVAGGLGEQYF.

This chain joins TRBV4-2 and TRBJ2-1; TRBD2 aligns across 13 bases. With V trimmed by 1 base and J by 8 bases, 5 bases remained unmatched. Germline V gives CDR1 LGHNA, CDR2 YNFKEQ. This CDR3 contains 16 residues. The CDR3 loop reads CASSQATSGRAHEQFF. The DNA for the CDR3 is TGTGCCAGCAGCCAAGCCACTAGCGGGAGGGCCCATGAGCAGTTCTTC.

The genes are TRBV7-2 and TRBJ1-1; no clear D gene. In germline, CDR1 is SGHTA, CDR2 FQGNSA. V shed 5 bases and J shed 0 bases, with 10 bases lying between them. The CDR3 length is 14 residues. CDR3 sequence: CASSQWAMNTEAFF. In DNA, the CDR3 is TGTGCCAGCAGCCAATGGGCGATGAACACTGAAGCTTTCTTT.

This clonotype occurred a few times. Here the CDR3 reads CASRRGIGRFRQYF. DNA for the CDR3: TGTGCCAGCAGGCGGGGCATCGGACGGTTCAGGCAGTATTTT. The chain combines TRBV11-2 with TRBJ2-3, with D possibly matching TRBD2 (6 bases). V shed 6 bases and J shed 11 bases, with 21 bases lying between them. Germline V gives CDR1 SGHAT, CDR2 FQNNGV. The CDR3 sequence is 14 residues long. Based on the CDR3 plus reference TRBV11-2 and TRBJ2-3, the full variable domain is EAGVAQSPRYKIIEKRQSVAFWCNPISGHATLYWYQQILGQGPKLLIQFQNNGVVDDSQLPKDRFSAERLKGVDSTLKIQPAKLEDSAVYLCASRRGIGRFRQYFGPGTRLTVL.